The 17 T cell receptor beta chains below come from one sample, sequenced in a study of shared clonotypes between healthy human individuals. Assay used: immunoSEQ multiplex PCR; TCRdb lists only in-frame clones, some missing. Counted here are more than 2,000,000 clones, about 92% occurring once; the ten biggest clones make up over 0.12%. Specimen: naive CD4+ T cells sorted from blood. Described subset: CD45RA+ positively selected. The source is a man between 18 and 29 years old in good health.

This chain connects TRBV23-1 to TRBJ2-7; D unclear. TRBV23-1 is noted as an ORF with a role that remains uncertain. V shed 3 bases and J shed 2 bases, with 14 bases lying between them. The CDR3 has 15 residues. This chain's CDR3 is CASSQYGRLTYEQYF. The DNA of the CDR3 is TGCGCCAGCAGTCAGTACGGACGTCTAACCTACGAGCAGTACTTC.

The CDR3: CASRTITAASTVHTQYF. The CDR3 DNA is TGCGCCAGCAGGACGATTACCGCAGCCTCAACCGTGCATACGCAGTATTTT. The rearrangement uses TRBV10-2 and TRBJ2-3, with D unresolved. The V gene's germline CDR1 is WSHSY and CDR2 SAAADI. V was shortened by 6 bases and J by 7 bases, with 26 bases between the two germline ends. The CDR3 runs to 17 residues.

The chain couples TRBV28 to TRBJ1-5; D is undetermined. Germline V gene data show CDR1 as MDHEN and CDR2 as SYDVKM. This CDR3 spans 14 amino acids. V was pared by 9 bases and J by 2 bases, with 14 bases between. The CDR3: CASSGVNGNQPQHF. DNA of the CDR3: TGTGCCAGTTCCGGGGTTAATGGCAATCAGCCCCAGCATTTT.

The chain carries TRBV18 and TRBJ1-5; the D gene is possibly TRBD1 (6 bases). This CDR3 is built from 14 residues. Looked up from germline, CDR1 is KGHSH and CDR2 is LQKENI. Trimming took off 3 bases at V and 7 bases at J, with 13 bases between the two ends. The chain's CDR3 is CASSPAGEGQPQHF. CDR3 bases: TGTGCCAGCTCACCCGCAGGGGAGGGACAGCCCCAGCATTTT.

V is TRBV9 and J is TRBJ2-5, with 10 bases fitting TRBD2. The germline gives CDR1 SGDLS, CDR2 YYNGEE. This CDR3 is 17 amino acids long. The trim removed 3 bases at V and 1 base at J, leaving 9 bases unmatched. The chain's CDR3 is CASSATLSGRGQETQYF. The CDR3 coding sequence is TGTGCCAGCAGCGCGACTCTAAGCGGGAGGGGCCAAGAGACCCAGTACTTC.

On this clone: The same CDR3 is also encoded by other DNA sequences in this sample. J is TRBJ1-5 and V is TRBV5-1; D perhaps matches TRBD1 (6 bases). This CDR3 comprises 15 residues. V shed 4 bases and J shed 3 bases, with 14 bases lying between them. Looked up from germline, CDR1 is SGHRS and CDR2 is YFSETQ. The CDR3 DNA follows: TGCGCCAGCAGCCTCCAGGGGCTCGACAATCAGCCCCAGCATTTT. It yields the protein CASSLQGLDNQPQHF. The full variable domain, rest sourced from reference TRBV5-1 and TRBJ1-5, is KAGVTQTPRYLIKTRGQQVTLSCSPISGHRSVSWYQQTPGQGLQFLFEYFSETQRNKGNFPGRFSGRQFSNSRSEMNVSTLELGDSALYLCASSLQGLDNQPQHFGDGTRLSIL.

The chain couples TRBV19 to TRBJ2-2, with unresolved D. CDR1 is LNHDA, CDR2 SQIVND, per germline (reference sequence). This CDR3 spans 13 amino acids. V was clipped by 7 bases and J by 2 bases, with 8 bases between them. CDR3 loop: CASTLQNTGELFF. CDR3 nucleotide sequence: TGTGCCAGTACACTCCAAAACACCGGGGAGCTGTTTTTT.

The count of this clone is one. In DNA form, the CDR3 reads TGTGCCAGCAGTGCCTTACAGGGTTTTGATGAAGCTTTCTTT. Translating gives CASSALQGFDEAFF. The V gene is TRBV25-1, the J gene TRBJ1-1; D might be TRBD1 (6 bases). V was cut by 4 bases and J by 7 bases, with 16 bases left in between. CDR1 and CDR2 from the germline V gene are MGHDK and SYGVNS. The CDR3 has 14 residues.

The genes are TRBV28 and TRBJ2-7; D gene uncertain. The germline gives CDR1 MDHEN, CDR2 SYDVKM. The CDR3 is made up of 11 amino acids. Trimming shortened V by 4 bases and J by 5 bases, and 6 bases separated the two germline ends. The CDR3 loop is CASSYLNEQYF. The CDR3, as DNA: TGTGCCAGCAGTTACCTGAACGAGCAGTACTTC.

This clone appeared a single time. CDR3 in amino acids: CATARGLGEKLFF. CDR3 in DNA: TGTGCCACAGCCCGGGGTTTGGGGGAAAAACTGTTTTTT. The V and J genes are TRBV2 and TRBJ1-4; D not resolved. Trimming removed 10 bases from V and 8 bases from J, with 17 bases in between. This CDR3 region has 13 residues. Germline V gene sequence: CDR1 SNHLY, CDR2 FYNNEI.

J is TRBJ2-1 and V is TRBV20-1; D is unresolved. The CDR3 runs to 10 residues. The germline V and J ends were trimmed by 5 bases and 10 bases, with 9 bases remaining between them. CDR1 and CDR2 from the germline V gene are DFQATT and SNEGSKA (reference sequence). The CDR3 coding sequence is TGCAGTGCTGCAAGAGAAGAGCAGTTCTTC. Its protein product is CSAAREEQFF.

The V and J genes are TRBV5-6 and TRBJ1-1, with 8 positions matching TRBD1. This CDR3 contains 15 residues. Germline V CDR1 and CDR2: SGHDT, YYEEEE. Germline trimming cut 3 bases from V and 2 bases from J; bases unmatched to any gene: 6. CDR3 nucleotides: TGTGCCAGCAGCTGGGCCGGGACAGGAAACACTGAAGCTTTCTTT. It specifies CASSWAGTGNTEAFF. Looking up the rest from reference TRBV5-6 and TRBJ1-1 gives the full variable domain: DAGVTQSPTHLIKTRGQQVTLRCSPKSGHDTVSWYQQALGQGPQFIFQYYEEEERQRGNFPDRFSGHQFPNYSSELNVNALLLGDSALYLCASSWAGTGNTEAFFGQGTRLTVV.

This clone was seen just once. J is TRBJ1-3 and V is TRBV4-1, with D uncertain. CDR1 is MGHRA, CDR2 YSYEKL, per germline. CDR3 length: 18 residues. Deletions cut 4 bases from V and 2 bases from J, with 21 bases between. In DNA, the CDR3 is TGCGCCAGCAGCCCCTGGCCCGAGGCGGATGCGGCTGGAAACACCATATATTTT. This codes for CASSPWPEADAAGNTIYF.

This chain uses TRBV7-3 with TRBJ2-2, with 9 bases fitting TRBD1. V trimming: 5 bases; J trimming: 5 bases; junction bases outside the gene matches: 12. Germline V CDR1 and CDR2: SGHTA, FQGTGA. This CDR3 is built from 17 residues. The CDR3 protein is CASSPFRDRVGTGELFF. The CDR3 DNA reads as TGTGCCAGCAGCCCCTTCCGGGACAGGGTCGGGACCGGGGAGCTGTTTTTT.

The gene calls are TRBV28 and TRBJ2-2; D possibly corresponds to TRBD2 (6 bases). V was clipped by 10 bases and J by 7 bases, with 16 bases between them. The CDR3 is made up of 13 amino acids. From germline, CDR1 is MDHEN and CDR2 SYDVKM. The CDR3 region is CAIGTREDGELFF. DNA for the CDR3: TGTGCCATAGGGACGAGGGAGGACGGGGAGCTGTTTTTT.

The chain links TRBV2 to TRBJ2-7; 10 bases align to TRBD1. The V segment lost 5 bases and the J segment 3 bases; nucleotides outside the gene matches: 16. The CDR3 consists of 18 residues. Germline CDR1 is SNHLY and CDR2 is FYNNEI. The CDR3 reads CASSLTGGPSSSGYEQYF. The CDR3 DNA reads as TGTGCCAGCAGTTTGACAGGGGGCCCCTCTTCGTCCGGCTACGAGCAGTACTTC.

This clone was found once. The CDR3 loop is CASSYGLAGVDGETQYF. The DNA of the CDR3 is TGTGCCAGCAGCTACGGACTAGCGGGAGTCGATGGAGAGACCCAGTACTTC. The chain couples TRBV7-2 to TRBJ2-5; TRBD2 matches 13 bases. This CDR3 is 17 amino acids long. Germline V gives CDR1 SGHTA, CDR2 FQGNSA. V was pared by 4 bases and J by 4 bases, with 9 bases of the junction left unmatched.